This TCR beta chain was sequenced for a study of cytomegalovirus exposure and HLA in healthy donors. Study-wide context: Earlier work reported roughly 120 million unique TCR beta sequences from 170 million or so T cells.

PCR primers comprised 60 Vbeta and 13 Jbeta primers. The table came from immunoSEQ multiplex PCR; TCRdb's copy has only in-frame clones and leaves some out. The table records about 130,000 clones, 74% of them present only once. This CDR3 spans 15 amino acids. Per germline, CDR1 SNHLY and CDR2 FYNNEI. The V segment lost 5 bases and the J segment 6 bases; nucleotides outside the gene matches: 9. This chain joins TRBV2 and TRBJ2-2, with 7 positions matching TRBD1. The sample consisted of PBMCs. The TCR comes from a man younger than 35 in good health and CMV-seropositive. DNA of the CDR3: TGTGCCAGCAGTCCTGACAGGGATTCAGCCGGGGAGCTGTTTTTT. Its translation is CASSPDRDSAGELFF. The full variable domain, rest sourced from reference TRBV2 and TRBJ2-2, is EPEVTQTPSHQVTQMGQEVILRCVPISNHLYFYWYRQILGQKVEFLVSFYNNEISEKSEIFDDQFSVERPDGSNFTLKIRSTKLEDSAMYFCASSPDRDSAGELFFGEGSRLTVL.